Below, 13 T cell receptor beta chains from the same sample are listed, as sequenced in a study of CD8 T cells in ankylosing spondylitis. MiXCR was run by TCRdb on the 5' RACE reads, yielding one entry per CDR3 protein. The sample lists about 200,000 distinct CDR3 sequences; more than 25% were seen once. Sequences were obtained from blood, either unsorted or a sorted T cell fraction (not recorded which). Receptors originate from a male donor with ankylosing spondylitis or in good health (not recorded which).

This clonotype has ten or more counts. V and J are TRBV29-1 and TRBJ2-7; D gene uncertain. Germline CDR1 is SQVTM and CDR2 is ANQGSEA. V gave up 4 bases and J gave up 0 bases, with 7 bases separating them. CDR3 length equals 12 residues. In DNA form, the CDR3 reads TGCAGCGTTGTTCGGAACTCCTACGAGCAGTACTTC. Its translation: CSVVRNSYEQYF.

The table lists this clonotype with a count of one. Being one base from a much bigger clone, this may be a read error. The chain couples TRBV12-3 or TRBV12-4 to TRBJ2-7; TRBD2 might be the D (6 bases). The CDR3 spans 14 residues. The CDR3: CASSLQVQTGEQSF. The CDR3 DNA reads TGTGCCAGCAGTTTGCAGGTCCAAACGGGAGAGCAGTCCTTC.

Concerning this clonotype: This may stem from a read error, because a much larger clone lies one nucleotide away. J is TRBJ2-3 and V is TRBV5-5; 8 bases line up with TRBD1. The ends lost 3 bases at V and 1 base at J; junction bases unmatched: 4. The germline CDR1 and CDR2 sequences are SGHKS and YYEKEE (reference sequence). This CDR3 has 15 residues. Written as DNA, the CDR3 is TGTGCCAGCAGCTCAAACAGGGGGGGCACAGATACGCAGTATTTT. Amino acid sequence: CASSSNRGGTDTQYF.

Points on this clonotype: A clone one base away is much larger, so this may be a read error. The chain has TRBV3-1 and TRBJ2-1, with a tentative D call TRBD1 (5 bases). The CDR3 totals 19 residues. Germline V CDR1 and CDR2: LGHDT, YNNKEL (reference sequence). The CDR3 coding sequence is TGTGCCTGCAGTCAAGACAGCAGGCTAGGGTCTGGCTCCTACAATGAGCAGTTCTTC. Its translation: CACSQDSRLGSGSYNEQFF.

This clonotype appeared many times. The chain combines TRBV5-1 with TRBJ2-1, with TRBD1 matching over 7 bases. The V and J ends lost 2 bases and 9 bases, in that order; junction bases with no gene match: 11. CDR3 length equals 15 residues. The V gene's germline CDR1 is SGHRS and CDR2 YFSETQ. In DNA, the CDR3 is TGCGCCAGCAGCTTCACCGGGACAGCCATAGGTGAGCAGTTCTTC. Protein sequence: CASSFTGTAIGEQFF. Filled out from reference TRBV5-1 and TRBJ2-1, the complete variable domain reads KAGVTQTPRYLIKTRGQQVTLSCSPISGHRSVSWYQQTPGQGLQFLFEYFSETQRNKGNFPGRFSGRQFSNSRSEMNVSTLELGDSALYLCASSFTGTAIGEQFFGPGTRLTVL.

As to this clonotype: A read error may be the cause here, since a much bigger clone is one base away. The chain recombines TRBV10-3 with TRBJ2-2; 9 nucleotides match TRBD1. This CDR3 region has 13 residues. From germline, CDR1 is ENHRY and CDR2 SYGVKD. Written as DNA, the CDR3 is TGTGCCATCAGACAGGGGGCGGACGGGAAGCTGTTTTTT. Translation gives CAIRQGADGKLFF.

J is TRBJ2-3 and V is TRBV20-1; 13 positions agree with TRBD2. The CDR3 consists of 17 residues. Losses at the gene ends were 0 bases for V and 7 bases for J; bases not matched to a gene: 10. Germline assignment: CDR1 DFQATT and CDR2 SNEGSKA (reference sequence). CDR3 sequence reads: CSARDGGLAGAPNTQYF. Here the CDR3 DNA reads TGCAGTGCTAGAGATGGCGGACTAGCGGGAGCCCCAAATACGCAGTATTTT.

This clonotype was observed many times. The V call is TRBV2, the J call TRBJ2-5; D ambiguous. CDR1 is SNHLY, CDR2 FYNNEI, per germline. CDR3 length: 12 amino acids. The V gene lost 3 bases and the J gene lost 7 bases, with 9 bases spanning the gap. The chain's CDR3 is CASSEERRTQYF. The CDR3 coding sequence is TGTGCCAGCAGTGAGGAACGCAGGACCCAGTACTTC.

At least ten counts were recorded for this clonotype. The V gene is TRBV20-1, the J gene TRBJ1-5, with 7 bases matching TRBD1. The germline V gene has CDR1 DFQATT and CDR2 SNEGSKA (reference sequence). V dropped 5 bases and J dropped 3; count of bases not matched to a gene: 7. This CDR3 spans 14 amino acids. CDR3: CSALEQGLNQPQHF. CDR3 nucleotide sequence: TGCAGTGCTCTCGAACAGGGGCTCAATCAGCCCCAGCATTTT.

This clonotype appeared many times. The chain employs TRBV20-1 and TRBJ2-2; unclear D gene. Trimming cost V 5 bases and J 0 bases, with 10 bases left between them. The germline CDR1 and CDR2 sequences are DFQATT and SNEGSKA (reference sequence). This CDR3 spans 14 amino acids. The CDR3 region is CSALMTANTGELFF. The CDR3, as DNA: TGCAGTGCTCTCATGACCGCGAACACCGGGGAGCTGTTTTTT.

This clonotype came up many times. The CDR3 coding sequence is TGTGCCACCAGTGATCGGGGGGCCTACGAGCAGTACTTC. It yields the protein CATSDRGAYEQYF. The rearrangement uses TRBV24-1 and TRBJ2-7; the match to TRBD2 covers 7 bases. The CDR3 loop spans 13 amino acids. Germline CDR1 KGHDR, CDR2 SFDVKD. V lost 3 bases, J lost 2 bases, and 0 bases stayed unmatched.

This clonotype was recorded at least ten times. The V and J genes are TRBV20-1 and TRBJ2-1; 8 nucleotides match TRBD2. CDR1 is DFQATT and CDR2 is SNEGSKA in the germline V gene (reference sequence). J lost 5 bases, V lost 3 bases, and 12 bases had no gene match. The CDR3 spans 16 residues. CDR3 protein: CSASRGSGRINNEQFF. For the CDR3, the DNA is TGCAGTGCTAGTCGAGGAAGCGGGAGAATAAACAATGAGCAGTTCTTC.

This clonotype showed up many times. The CDR3 reads CASSSTGLAGYNEQFF. The CDR3 DNA reads as TGTGCCAGCAGCTCTACGGGACTAGCGGGCTACAATGAGCAGTTCTTC. The chain recombines TRBV7-2 with TRBJ2-1; 12 positions match TRBD2. CDR3 length equals 16 residues. Germline values: CDR1 SGHTA, CDR2 FQGNSA. The J segment lost 3 bases and the V segment lost 4 bases, leaving 4 bases of the junction unmatched.